A single sample is the source of the 16 T cell receptor beta chains below, sequenced in a study of T-cell reconstitution after alpha-beta-depleted transplantation in children. For TCRbeta, the library was prepared with unique molecular identifiers. TCRdb ran MiXCR on the PCR reads and lists one entry per CDR3 protein. The table shows about 610,000 distinct CDR3 sequences, with roughly a tenth occurring only once. The sample here was PBMCs from the stem cell graft donor, taken from the stem cell graft. These receptors were collected from a human donor who donated a stem cell graft to a child with acute myeloid leukemia.

The gene calls are TRBV11-2 and TRBJ2-3; no clear D. The germline V gene encodes CDR1 SGHAT and CDR2 FQNNGV. V lost 0 bases to trimming and J lost 1 base, with 8 bases between them. The CDR3 is 15 residues long. The CDR3 bases are TGTGCCAGCAGCTTAGAGAGAAGGGGCACAGATACGCAGTATTTT. Translated: CASSLERRGTDTQYF.

Many counts were recorded for this clonotype. The chain combines TRBV3-1 with TRBJ2-7, with 7 bases identical to TRBD1. The CDR3 sequence is 15 residues long. CDR1 is LGHDT, CDR2 YNNKEL, per germline (reference sequence). The J segment lost 0 bases and the V segment lost 3 bases, leaving 5 bases of the junction unmatched. CDR3: CASSHLGGSSYEQYF. The DNA of the CDR3 is TGTGCCAGCAGCCACCTAGGGGGCAGCTCCTACGAGCAGTACTTC.

This clonotype was detected ten times or more. This chain uses TRBV3-1 with TRBJ2-3, with 9 bases fitting TRBD2. The CDR3 contains 15 residues. V dropped 4 bases and J dropped 8; count of bases not matched to a gene: 10. CDR1 and CDR2 (germline): LGHDT, YNNKEL (reference sequence). The DNA of the CDR3 is TGTGCCAGCAGCCCTCGACTAGCGGACCTCGGTACGCAGTATTTT. This sequence encodes CASSPRLADLGTQYF.

This chain connects TRBV4-2 to TRBJ1-1; no definite D call. The V end was cut by 1 base, the J end by 1 base, with 13 bases between. This CDR3 region has 16 residues. CDR1 and CDR2 from the germline V gene are LGHNA and YNFKEQ. CDR3 DNA: TGTGCCAGCAGCCAAGCGAATGGGAGGTGGAACACTGAAGCTTTCTTT. As protein: CASSQANGRWNTEAFF.

J is TRBJ2-7 and V is TRBV3-1; no clear D. Germline CDR1 reads LGHDT; CDR2 reads YNNKEL (reference sequence). The CDR3 is 16 amino acids. The germline V and J ends were trimmed by 5 bases and 2 bases, with 19 bases remaining between them. DNA for the CDR3: TGTGCCAGCAGCGAAAAGGGCGGCTCCGGACCCTACGAGCAGTACTTC. This sequence encodes CASSEKGGSGPYEQYF.

This clonotype has a single count. The rearrangement links TRBV2 to TRBJ2-1, with 15 bases that match TRBD2. This CDR3 comprises 15 residues. With 4 bases clipped from V and 10 bases from J, the junction kept 5 bases outside the gene matches. Germline V CDR1 and CDR2: SNHLY, FYNNEI. CDR3 amino acids: CASSGTSGRALEQFF. CDR3 bases: TGTGCCAGCAGTGGGACTAGCGGGAGGGCTTTGGAGCAGTTCTTC.

The rearrangement joins TRBV20-1 to TRBJ2-3, with no clear D. This CDR3 is built from 13 residues. Germline CDR1 is DFQATT and CDR2 is SNEGSKA (reference sequence). V was pared by 2 bases and J by 1 base, with 7 bases between. The chain's CDR3 is CSARISRTDTQYF. The CDR3 nucleotides read TGCAGTGCTAGAATCAGCCGCACAGATACGCAGTATTTT.

This clonotype was recorded at least ten times. This chain links TRBV20-1 with TRBJ2-7; D is ambiguous. Trimming removed 0 bases from V and 4 bases from J, with 7 bases in between. CDR1 DFQATT and CDR2 SNEGSKA come from the germline V gene (reference sequence). The CDR3 spans 12 residues. This CDR3 is CSARDPGYEQYF. CDR3 bases: TGCAGTGCTAGAGATCCAGGTTACGAGCAGTACTTC.

In its sample, this clonotype was seen many times. The chain joins TRBV30 to TRBJ2-3; D may match TRBD1 or TRBD2 (5 bases each). CDR3 length: 14 residues. V lost 4 bases and J lost 4, with 15 bases in between. Germline values: CDR1 GTSNPN, CDR2 SVGIG (reference sequence). Written as DNA, the CDR3 is TGTGCCTGGACTGGGGGAGTGAGCTCAGATACGCAGTATTTT. Its translation: CAWTGGVSSDTQYF.

This clonotype has more than one count but fewer than ten. The chain combines TRBV12-3 or TRBV12-4 with TRBJ2-3; D possibly corresponds to TRBD2 (5 bases). The germline V and J ends were trimmed by 2 bases and 2 bases, with 14 bases remaining between them. The CDR3 is 16 residues long. The CDR3, as DNA: TGTGCCAGCAGTTTATTCATGGGGAGTTACACAGATACGCAGTATTTT. Translating it yields CASSLFMGSYTDTQYF.

The chain couples TRBV2 to TRBJ2-7; weak D call: TRBD1 (6 bases). The germline V and J ends were trimmed by 6 bases and 2 bases, with 17 bases remaining between them. The CDR3 is 15 residues long. The germline V gene has CDR1 SNHLY and CDR2 FYNNEI. The CDR3 sequence is CASSAGVGPPYEQYF. In nucleotides, the CDR3 is TGTGCCAGCAGCGCAGGGGTGGGCCCCCCCTACGAGCAGTACTTC.

The V call is TRBV2, the J call TRBJ2-1; tentative D call: TRBD2 (7 bases). The CDR3 is 13 residues long. Germline lookup yields CDR1 SNHLY and CDR2 FYNNEI. Deletions cut 3 bases from V and 10 bases from J, with 13 bases between. The CDR3 spells CASSDREGGEQFF. The CDR3, as DNA: TGTGCCAGCAGTGATCGTGAGGGGGGGGAGCAGTTCTTC.

This clonotype was recorded a few times. This chain connects TRBV20-1 to TRBJ2-3; 9 bases are shared with TRBD1. Losses at the gene ends were 4 bases for V and 3 bases for J; bases not matched to a gene: 8. The CDR3 runs to 15 residues. Germline values: CDR1 DFQATT, CDR2 SNEGSKA (reference sequence). CDR3 loop: CSANPGTGRTDTQYF. The CDR3 DNA reads TGCAGTGCTAACCCCGGGACAGGGAGAACAGATACGCAGTATTTT.

J is TRBJ1-1 and V is TRBV6-5; D unclear. This CDR3 region has 14 residues. CDR1 and CDR2 (germline): MNHEY, SVGAGI. V was shortened by 4 bases and J by 4 bases, with 13 bases between the two germline ends. CDR3 sequence (DNA): TGTGCCAGCAGTTGGCTGGGGAGGTTCACTGAAGCTTTCTTT. Protein product: CASSWLGRFTEAFF.

The V gene is TRBV7-3, the J gene TRBJ2-1, with a weak D call TRBD1 (5 bases). The V end was cut by 4 bases, the J end by 5 bases, with 12 bases between. The CDR3 extends over 14 amino acids. Germline V lookup: CDR1 SGHTA, CDR2 FQGTGA. The CDR3 nucleotides read TGTGCCAGCAGCTCGCCCGGACACCACAATGAGCAGTTCTTC. Translating gives CASSSPGHHNEQFF. Full variable domain (missing parts from reference TRBV7-3 and TRBJ2-1): GAGVSQTPSNKVTEKGKYVELRCDPISGHTALYWYRQSLGQGPEFLIYFQGTGAADDSGLPNDRFFAVRPEGSVSTLKIQRTERGDSAVYLCASSSPGHHNEQFFGPGTRLTVL.

A few counts support this clonotype. The gene calls are TRBV11-2 and TRBJ2-2, with 7 positions matching TRBD1. The trim removed 1 base at V and 0 bases at J, leaving 5 bases unmatched. CDR1 and CDR2 from the germline V gene are SGHAT and FQNNGV. The CDR3 extends over 17 amino acids. This chain's CDR3 is CASSLGNRGSNTGELFF. Here the CDR3 DNA reads TGTGCCAGCAGCTTAGGAAACAGGGGCTCGAACACCGGGGAGCTGTTTTTT.